This paragraph reports one TCR beta chain. Naive CD8 cells lacked CD45RO and underwent positive selection for CCR7, leaving out terminally differentiated effector memory CD45RA+ cells. Study donors comprised healthy, HIV-negative adults devoid of recent acute infection or vaccination. The CDR3 has 13 amino acids. V dropped 10 bases and J dropped 1 base, with 10 bases sitting between them. Germline CDR1 SEHNR, CDR2 FQNEAQ (reference sequence). This record belongs to a study of shared clonotypes between healthy human individuals. Profiling relied on immunoSEQ multiplex PCR, and the TCRdb table lists in-frame clones only, not all of them. The data hold about 820,000 clones, with 90% to 95% observed a single time.

The sequencing input was naive CD8+ T cells sorted from blood. The receptor's source is a man under 40 in good health. The chain combines TRBV7-9 with TRBJ1-4; D gene uncertain. CDR3 nucleotide sequence: TGTGCCACCAAGACACTAACTAATGAAAAACTGTTTTTT. Translated: CATKTLTNEKLFF.